This TCR beta chain originates from a study of cytomegalovirus exposure and HLA in healthy donors. The PCR was carried out with 60 Vbeta primers and 13 Jbeta primers. Profiled with immunoSEQ multiplex PCR; TCRdb holds only in-frame clones, not every one. The data show about 160,000 clones, less than 85% seen once. This clone has just a few counts. Germline values: CDR1 LNHDA, CDR2 SQIVND (reference sequence). This CDR3 has 14 amino acids. The trim removed 6 bases at V and 5 bases at J, leaving 8 bases unmatched. The material sequenced was PBMCs. The sequence came from a boy between 2 and 10 years old in good health and CMV-seronegative. This rearrangement joins TRBV19 to TRBJ1-2; 8 positions match TRBD1. CDR3 nucleotides: TGTGCCAGTAGGGGCGGGACAGGACCTTATGGCTACACCTTC. It encodes CASRGGTGPYGYTF.